Below are 25 T cell receptor beta chains sequenced from a single sample in a study of T cells in tuberculosis. This sample's time point: new active TB diagnosis, blood taken before or within 7 days of starting treatment. The assay was immunoSEQ multiplex PCR, and TCRdb's table has in-frame clones only and misses some. The sample comprises 25,000 to 35,000 clones, 90% to 95% of which are singletons, and more than 6% rests with the top ten. The input for sequencing was PBMCs, taken at tuberculosis diagnosis. The receptors shown here come from an adult with tuberculosis. Some clones in this sample may be carry-over from other donors' samples.

J is TRBJ2-3 and V is TRBV7-9; TRBD2 aligns across 12 bases. The CDR3 consists of 17 residues. V dropped 3 bases and J dropped 4; count of bases not matched to a gene: 8. Germline-derived CDR1 and CDR2 are SEHNR and FQNEAQ (reference sequence). DNA for the CDR3: TGTGCCAGCAGCTTCGTCGGACTAGCGGGGAGGTCAGATACGCAGTATTTT. It is translated as CASSFVGLAGRSDTQYF.

The chain joins TRBV30 to TRBJ1-2, with 9 nucleotides matching TRBD1. Trimming cost V 2 bases and J 7 bases; bases outside gene matches: 8. The CDR3 is made up of 14 amino acids. Germline V lookup: CDR1 GTSNPN, CDR2 SVGIG (reference sequence). The CDR3 DNA is TGTGCCTGGAGTCGGGACAGGGCGTCGGGTGGCTACACCTTC. Its protein product is CAWSRDRASGGYTF.

The chain employs TRBV29-1 and TRBJ2-2; 8 nucleotides line up with TRBD2. CDR3 length: 14 residues. CDR1 and CDR2 from the germline V gene are SQVTM and ANQGSEA. Trimming at V came to 6 bases and at J to 8 bases, leaving 11 bases not matched to a gene. Here the CDR3 reads CSVAGGLPPGELFF. The CDR3 nucleotides read TGCAGCGTGGCGGGGGGTCTCCCCCCAGGGGAGCTGTTTTTT.

The chain employs TRBV4-1 and TRBJ1-3; D is perhaps TRBD1 (6 bases). Trimming took off 2 bases at V and 3 bases at J, with 14 bases between the two ends. The CDR3 is made up of 16 amino acids. CDR1 is MGHRA and CDR2 is YSYEKL in the germline V gene. As DNA, the CDR3 is TGCGCCAGCAGCCAAAGCCCACAGGGTTTTGGAAACACCATATATTTT. Amino acids: CASSQSPQGFGNTIYF.

The gene calls are TRBV15 and TRBJ2-1, with a possible D match to TRBD1 (5 bases). This CDR3 region has 16 residues. Germline CDR1 reads LNHNV; CDR2 reads YYDKDF (reference sequence). V lost 0 bases to trimming and J lost 2 bases, with 11 bases between them. In DNA, the CDR3 is TGTGCCACCAGCAGAGAGGCAGGGCAACCCTACAATGAGCAGTTCTTC. Translated, it gives CATSREAGQPYNEQFF.

This chain connects TRBV5-4 to TRBJ2-2; 10 bases agree with TRBD1. There are 18 residues in the CDR3. After removal of 3 bases from V and 3 bases from J, the junction contained 11 bases not matched to a gene. Germline-derived CDR1 and CDR2 are SGHNT and YYREEE (reference sequence). This CDR3 reads CASSSTRGQGRYTGELFF. CDR3 DNA: TGTGCCAGCAGCTCCACTAGGGGACAGGGGAGGTACACCGGGGAGCTGTTTTTT.

V and J are TRBV7-8 and TRBJ1-5, with 10 bases matching TRBD1. Per the germline V gene, CDR1 is SGHVS and CDR2 is FQNEAQ. After removal of 3 bases from V and 3 bases from J, the junction contained 14 bases not matched to a gene. This CDR3 is built from 19 residues. For the CDR3, the DNA is TGTGCCAGCAGCTTGGGCCGGGGGACCGGGACAGGGGACAATCAGCCCCAGCATTTT. Translated, it gives CASSLGRGTGTGDNQPQHF. The full variable domain, completed using reference TRBV7-8 and TRBJ1-5, is GAGVSQSPRYKVAKRGQDVALRCDPISGHVSLFWYQQALGQGPEFLTYFQNEAQLDKSGLPSDRFFAERPEGSVSTLKIQRTQQEDSAVYLCASSLGRGTGTGDNQPQHFGDGTRLSIL.

The chain is built from TRBV10-1 and TRBJ1-1; a possible D gene is TRBD1 (5 bases). The V and J ends lost 2 bases and 2 bases respectively, with 15 bases between them. The CDR3 has 16 amino acids. Germline values: CDR1 WNHNN, CDR2 SYGVQD (reference sequence). CDR3 DNA sequence: TGCGCCAGCAGTGAGGACGGTTCTTGGGGCAACACTGAAGCTTTCTTT. Amino acid sequence: CASSEDGSWGNTEAFF.

The J gene is TRBJ2-2, the V gene TRBV21-1; the D segment call TRBD1 is taken from the table without a DNA check. TRBV21-1 is marked as a pseudogene. The CDR3 totals 16 residues. The CDR3, as DNA: TGTGCCAGCAGTGTTTCGCAGGGGGCGTCAACCGGGGAGCTGTTTTTT. This codes for CASSVSQGASTGELFF.

The J gene is TRBJ1-5, the V gene TRBV4-1, with unresolved D. Germline V gives CDR1 MGHRA, CDR2 YSYEKL. Between the trimmed V and J ends, which lost 2 bases and 2 bases, there was a span of 10 bases. The CDR3 totals 15 residues. CDR3 sequence reads: CASSQWASGNQPQHF. CDR3 coding DNA: TGCGCCAGCAGCCAATGGGCAAGTGGCAATCAGCCCCAGCATTTT.

This chain uses TRBV30 with TRBJ1-6; TRBD1 is a possible D gene (5 bases). The germline V gene encodes CDR1 GTSNPN and CDR2 SVGIG (reference sequence). The V and J ends lost 0 bases and 9 bases respectively, with 24 bases between them. The CDR3 length is 18 residues. CDR3: CAWSVMIGPFGQGSPLHF. In DNA form, the CDR3 reads TGTGCCTGGAGTGTGATGATCGGTCCGTTTGGGCAGGGTTCACCCCTCCACTTT. The complete variable domain, with remaining parts taken from reference TRBV30 and TRBJ1-6, reads SQTIHQWPATLVQPVGSPLSLECTVEGTSNPNLYWYRQAAGRGLQLLFYSVGIGQISSEVPQNLSASRPQDRQFILSSKKLLLSDSGFYLCAWSVMIGPFGQGSPLHFGNGTRLTVT.

V gene TRBV13 combines with J gene TRBJ1-1; 9 bases align to TRBD1. In germline, CDR1 is PRHDT, CDR2 FYEKMQ (reference sequence). This CDR3 has 17 amino acids. J lost 4 bases, V lost 1 base, and 10 bases had no gene match. In DNA, the CDR3 is TGTGCCAGCAGCTTAGTGGGCTTTACGGACAGGGGCACTGAAGCTTTCTTT. Translation: CASSLVGFTDRGTEAFF.

This clone was recorded a few times. CDR3 in amino acids: CASSVGQSYGYTF. The CDR3 DNA follows: TGTGCCAGCAGCGTAGGACAGAGCTATGGCTACACCTTC. This chain connects TRBV9 to TRBJ1-2; D may be TRBD1 (5 bases). This CDR3 spans 13 amino acids. V was pared by 0 bases and J by 4 bases, with 7 bases between. Germline lookup yields CDR1 SGDLS and CDR2 YYNGEE.

The chain combines TRBV6-5 with TRBJ1-2; 8 positions match TRBD1. The V segment lost 6 bases and the J segment 7 bases; nucleotides outside the gene matches: 13. Germline V CDR1 and CDR2: MNHEY, SVGAGI. This CDR3 region has 15 residues. Written as DNA, the CDR3 is TGTGCCAGCAGGCCCCCTTGGACAGGGAGACTTGGCTACACCTTC. Translation: CASRPPWTGRLGYTF.

CDR3 DNA: TGCGCCAGCATGGGGGGAGATGGCTACACCTTC. The encoded protein is CASMGGDGYTF. The chain uses TRBV5-1 and TRBJ1-2; D may be TRBD1 (5 bases). The germline V and J ends were trimmed by 6 bases and 6 bases, with 9 bases remaining between them. This CDR3 has 11 amino acids. Per germline, CDR1 SGHRS and CDR2 YFSETQ.

The chain combines TRBV5-1 with TRBJ1-1, with 11 bases identical to TRBD1. Germline V gives CDR1 SGHRS, CDR2 YFSETQ. V shed 4 bases and J 3 bases; nucleotides not matched to a gene: 2. CDR3 length: 14 residues. The CDR3 spells CASSPGQGDTEAFF. The CDR3 DNA is TGCGCCAGCAGCCCGGGACAGGGGGACACTGAAGCTTTCTTT.

This chain links TRBV10-1 with TRBJ2-7; maybe TRBD2 (5 bases). CDR1 and CDR2 from the germline V gene are WNHNN and SYGVQD (reference sequence). V lost 0 bases to trimming and J lost 0 bases, with 9 bases between them. The CDR3 is made up of 15 amino acids. CDR3 amino acids: CASSESGDPSYEQYF. The CDR3 region has the DNA TGCGCCAGCAGTGAGTCGGGAGACCCCTCCTACGAGCAGTACTTC.

The V gene is TRBV27, the J gene TRBJ2-2; TRBD2 agrees at 13 bases. This CDR3 spans 17 amino acids. With 4 bases clipped from V and 3 bases from J, the junction kept 5 bases outside the gene matches. Germline V CDR1 and CDR2: MNHEY, SMNVEV (reference sequence). The CDR3 sequence: CASSSPGLAGYTGELFF. The CDR3 region has the DNA TGTGCCAGCAGTTCCCCGGGACTAGCGGGGTACACCGGGGAGCTGTTTTTT.

The chain employs TRBV6-7 and TRBJ1-2; TRBD1 aligns across 7 bases. TRBV6-7 is placed among ORFs of uncertain function. J was trimmed by 3 bases and V by 6 bases; bases with no gene match: 4. This CDR3 contains 13 residues. The CDR3 loop reads CASRITGDYGYTF. The CDR3 nucleotides are TGTGCCAGCAGAATTACAGGGGACTATGGCTACACCTTC.

V gene TRBV2 combines with J gene TRBJ2-5; 7 bases align to TRBD1. V lost 7 bases and J lost 0; bases outside the gene matches: 2. The germline V gene has CDR1 SNHLY and CDR2 FYNNEI. CDR3 length: 13 amino acids. The CDR3 protein is CASIRGYQETQYF. The CDR3 region has the DNA TGTGCCAGCATCAGGGGGTACCAAGAGACCCAGTACTTC.

This chain joins TRBV19 and TRBJ2-2, with D perhaps TRBD1 (6 bases). Trimming shortened V by 6 bases and J by 4 bases, and 9 bases separated the two germline ends. CDR1 and CDR2 (germline): LNHDA, SQIVND (reference sequence). The CDR3 totals 13 residues. The CDR3 bases are TGTGCCAGTAGGAGGACAGCCACCGGGGAGCTGTTTTTT. The encoded protein is CASRRTATGELFF.

This chain joins TRBV7-9 and TRBJ1-1; no reliable D call. Per germline, CDR1 SEHNR and CDR2 FQNEAQ (reference sequence). There are 13 residues in the CDR3. Trimming pared 3 bases from V and 0 bases from J, leaving 5 bases between. CDR3 in DNA: TGTGCCAGCAGCTTGTGGCTGAACACTGAAGCTTTCTTT. This sequence encodes CASSLWLNTEAFF.

The chain is built from TRBV6-6 and TRBJ2-7; possible D gene TRBD1, 6 bases. The CDR3 length is 16 residues. In germline, CDR1 is MNHNY, CDR2 SVGAGI (reference sequence). V was trimmed by 2 bases and J by 1 base, leaving 15 bases between them. CDR3 amino acids: CASSYLRTVGSYEQYF. CDR3 DNA: TGTGCCAGCAGTTACCTCCGGACAGTGGGGTCCTACGAGCAGTACTTC.

The rearrangement uses TRBV18 and TRBJ1-6; D might be TRBD1 (6 bases). The CDR3 is 20 amino acids. Germline V CDR1 and CDR2: KGHSH, LQKENI. With 2 bases removed from V and 0 bases from J, the gap between germline ends came to 20 bases. This CDR3 is CASSPWVVAGASSYNSPLHF. For the CDR3, the DNA is TGTGCCAGCTCACCATGGGTCGTGGCAGGGGCGAGCTCCTATAATTCACCCCTCCACTTT.

The CDR3: CASRGLAGGNQFF. The CDR3 DNA is TGTGCCAGCAGAGGACTAGCGGGGGGTAATCAGTTCTTC. The chain combines TRBV7-6 with TRBJ2-1, with TRBD2 matching 14 bases. J was trimmed by 13 bases and V by 6 bases; bases with no gene match: 5. This CDR3 has 13 amino acids. In germline, CDR1 is SGHVS, CDR2 FNYEAQ.